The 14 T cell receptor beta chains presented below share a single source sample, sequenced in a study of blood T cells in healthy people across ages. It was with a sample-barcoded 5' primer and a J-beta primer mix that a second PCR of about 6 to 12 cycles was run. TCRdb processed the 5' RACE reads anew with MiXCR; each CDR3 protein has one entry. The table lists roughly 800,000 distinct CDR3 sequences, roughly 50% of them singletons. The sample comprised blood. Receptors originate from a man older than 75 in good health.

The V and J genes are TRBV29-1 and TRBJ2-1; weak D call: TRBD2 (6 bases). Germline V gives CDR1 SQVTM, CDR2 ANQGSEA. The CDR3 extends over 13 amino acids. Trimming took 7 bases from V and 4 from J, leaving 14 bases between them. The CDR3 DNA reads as TGCAGCGCTGACCTTGGGGGGTACAATGAGCAGTTCTTC. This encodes CSADLGGYNEQFF.

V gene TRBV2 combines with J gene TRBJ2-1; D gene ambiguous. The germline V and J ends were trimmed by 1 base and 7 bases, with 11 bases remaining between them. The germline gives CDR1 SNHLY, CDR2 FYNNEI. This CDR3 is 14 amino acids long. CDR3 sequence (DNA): TGTGCCAGCAGTGAAGGTAGCCACGGTAATGAGCAGTTCTTC. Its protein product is CASSEGSHGNEQFF.

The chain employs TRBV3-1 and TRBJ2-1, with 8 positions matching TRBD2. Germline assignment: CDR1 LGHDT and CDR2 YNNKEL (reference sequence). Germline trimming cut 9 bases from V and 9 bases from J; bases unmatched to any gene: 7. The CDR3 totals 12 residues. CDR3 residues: CASQAGDSEQFF. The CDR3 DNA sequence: TGTGCCAGTCAAGCGGGAGATAGTGAGCAGTTCTTC.

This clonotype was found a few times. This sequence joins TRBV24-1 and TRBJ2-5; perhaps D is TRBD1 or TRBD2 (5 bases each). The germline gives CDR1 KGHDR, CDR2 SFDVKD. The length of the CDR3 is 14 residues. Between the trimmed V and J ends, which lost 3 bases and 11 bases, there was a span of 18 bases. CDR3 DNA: TGTGCCACCAGTGATCCCCTGGGGGTTGGAGAGCAGTACTTC. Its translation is CATSDPLGVGEQYF.

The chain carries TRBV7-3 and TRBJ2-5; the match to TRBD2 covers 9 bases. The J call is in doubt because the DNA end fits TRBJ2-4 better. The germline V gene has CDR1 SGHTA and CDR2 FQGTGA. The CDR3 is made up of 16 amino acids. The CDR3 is CASSSIAGVDKNIQYF. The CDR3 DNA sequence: TGTGCCAGCAGCTCGATAGCGGGAGTCGACAAAAACATTCAGTACTTC.

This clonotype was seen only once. The DNA of the CDR3 is TGTGCCAGCAGCGTAGCTACTACGGGAGTTGTCGAGCAGTACTTC. This codes for CASSVATTGVVEQYF. The chain carries TRBV9 and TRBJ2-7; D possibly corresponds to TRBD2 (6 bases). This CDR3 has 15 residues. Looked up from germline, CDR1 is SGDLS and CDR2 is YYNGEE. The V and J ends lost 0 bases and 6 bases respectively, with 16 bases between them.

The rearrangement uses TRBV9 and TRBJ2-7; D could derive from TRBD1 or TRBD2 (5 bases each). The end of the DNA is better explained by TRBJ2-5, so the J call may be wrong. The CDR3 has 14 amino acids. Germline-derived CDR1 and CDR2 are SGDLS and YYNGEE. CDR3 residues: CASSETPGAETQYF. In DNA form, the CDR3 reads TGTGCCAGCAGCGAGACCCCCGGGGCGGAGACCCAGTACTTC.

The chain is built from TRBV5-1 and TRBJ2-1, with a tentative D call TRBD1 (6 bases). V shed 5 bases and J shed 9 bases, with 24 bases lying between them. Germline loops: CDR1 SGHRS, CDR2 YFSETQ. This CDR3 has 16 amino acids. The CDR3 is CASRTWAGEGSSEQFF. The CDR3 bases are TGCGCCAGCAGGACATGGGCAGGGGAAGGTAGTAGTGAGCAGTTCTTC.

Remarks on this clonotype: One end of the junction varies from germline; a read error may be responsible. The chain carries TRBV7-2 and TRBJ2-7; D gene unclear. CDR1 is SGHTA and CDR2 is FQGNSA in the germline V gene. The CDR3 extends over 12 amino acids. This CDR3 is CANSLDPYEQYF. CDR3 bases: TGTGCCAACAGCTTAGACCCCTACGAGCAGTACTTC.

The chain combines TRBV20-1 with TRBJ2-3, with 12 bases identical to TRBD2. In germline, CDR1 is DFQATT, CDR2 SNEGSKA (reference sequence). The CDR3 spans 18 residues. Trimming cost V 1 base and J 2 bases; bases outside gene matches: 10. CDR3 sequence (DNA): TGCAGTGCTAGAGCTACACTAGCGGGGGGAAAACACACAGATACGCAGTATTTT. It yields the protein CSARATLAGGKHTDTQYF.

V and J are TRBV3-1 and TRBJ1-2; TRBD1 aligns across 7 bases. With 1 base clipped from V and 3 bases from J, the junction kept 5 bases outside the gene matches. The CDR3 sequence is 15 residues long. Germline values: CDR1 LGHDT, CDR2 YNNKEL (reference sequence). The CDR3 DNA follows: TGTGCCAGCAGCCAAGCACAGGGGACCTACTATGGCTACACCTTC. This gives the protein CASSQAQGTYYGYTF. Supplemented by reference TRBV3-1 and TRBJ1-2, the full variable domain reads DTAVSQTPKYLVTQMGNDKSIKCEQNLGHDTMYWYKQDSKKFLKIMFSYNNKELIINETVPNRFSPKSPDKAHLNLHINSLELGDSAVYFCASSQAQGTYYGYTFGSGTRLTVV.

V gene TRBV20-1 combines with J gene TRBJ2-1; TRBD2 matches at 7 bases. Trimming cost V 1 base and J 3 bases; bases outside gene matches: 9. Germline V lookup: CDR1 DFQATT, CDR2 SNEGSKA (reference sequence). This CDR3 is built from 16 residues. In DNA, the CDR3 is TGCAGTGCTAGAGGGTCCCTAGCGGACTTCTACAATGAGCAGTTCTTC. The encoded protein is CSARGSLADFYNEQFF.

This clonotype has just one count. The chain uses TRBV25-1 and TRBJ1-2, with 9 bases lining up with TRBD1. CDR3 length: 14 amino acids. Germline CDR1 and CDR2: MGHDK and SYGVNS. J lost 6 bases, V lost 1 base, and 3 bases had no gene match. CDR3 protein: CASSEFGQGNGYTF. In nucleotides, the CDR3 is TGTGCCAGCAGTGAATTCGGACAGGGGAATGGCTACACCTTC.

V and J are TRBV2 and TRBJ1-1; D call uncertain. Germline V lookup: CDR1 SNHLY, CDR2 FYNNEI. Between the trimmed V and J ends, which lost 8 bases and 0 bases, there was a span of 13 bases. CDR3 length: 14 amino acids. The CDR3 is CASCSANLNTEAFF. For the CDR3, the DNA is TGTGCCAGCTGCTCAGCCAACCTGAACACTGAAGCTTTCTTT.